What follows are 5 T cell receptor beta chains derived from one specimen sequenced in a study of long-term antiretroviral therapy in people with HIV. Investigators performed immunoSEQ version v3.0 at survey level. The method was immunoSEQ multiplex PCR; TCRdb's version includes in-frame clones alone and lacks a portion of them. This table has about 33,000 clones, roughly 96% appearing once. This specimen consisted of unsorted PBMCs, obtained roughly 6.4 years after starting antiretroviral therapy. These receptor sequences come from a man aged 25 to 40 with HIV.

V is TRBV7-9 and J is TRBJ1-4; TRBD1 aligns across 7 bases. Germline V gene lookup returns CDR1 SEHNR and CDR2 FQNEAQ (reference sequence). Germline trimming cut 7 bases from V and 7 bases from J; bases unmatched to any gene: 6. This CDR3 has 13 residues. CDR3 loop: CASTGQSGEKLFF. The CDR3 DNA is TGTGCCAGCACGGGACAGAGCGGTGAAAAACTGTTTTTT.

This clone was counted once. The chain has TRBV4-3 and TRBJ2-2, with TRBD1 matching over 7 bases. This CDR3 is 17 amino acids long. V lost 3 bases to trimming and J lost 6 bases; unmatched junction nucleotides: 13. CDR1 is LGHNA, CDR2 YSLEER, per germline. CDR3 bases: TGCGCCAGCAGCCAGGCCCTCGCGACAGGGACCGCCGGGGAGCTGTTTTTT. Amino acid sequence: CASSQALATGTAGELFF.

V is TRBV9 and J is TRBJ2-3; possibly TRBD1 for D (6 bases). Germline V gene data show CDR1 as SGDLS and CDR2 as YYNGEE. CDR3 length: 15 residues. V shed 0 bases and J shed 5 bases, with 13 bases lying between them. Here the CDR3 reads CASSVGGGPLDTQYF. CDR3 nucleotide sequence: TGTGCCAGCAGCGTAGGTGGGGGCCCTCTAGATACGCAGTATTTT. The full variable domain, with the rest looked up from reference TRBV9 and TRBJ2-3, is DSGVTQTPKHLITATGQRVTLRCSPRSGDLSVYWYQQSLDQGLQFLIQYYNGEERAKGNILERFSAQQFPDLHSELNLSSLELGDSALYFCASSVGGGPLDTQYFGPGTRLTVL.

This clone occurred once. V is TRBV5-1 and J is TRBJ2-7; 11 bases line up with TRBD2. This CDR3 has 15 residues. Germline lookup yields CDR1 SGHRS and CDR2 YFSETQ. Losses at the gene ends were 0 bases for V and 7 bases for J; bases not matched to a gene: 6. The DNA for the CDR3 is TGCGCCAGCAGCTTGGGTAGCGGGAGGGCGAGGGAGCAGTACTTC. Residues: CASSLGSGRAREQYF.

The CDR3 DNA follows: TGCGCCAGCAGCCAGGGGGACGGAAATGAAAAACTGTTTTTT. This sequence encodes CASSQGDGNEKLFF. The chain is built from TRBV4-3 and TRBJ1-4, with a tentative D call TRBD1 (5 bases). The V gene's germline CDR1 is LGHNA and CDR2 YSLEER. V was cut by 3 bases and J by 5 bases, with 10 bases left in between. This CDR3 spans 14 amino acids.